Shown below are 12 T cell receptor beta chains from a single sample sequenced in a study of blood T cell repertoires in COVID-19. Only in-frame clones appear in the TCRdb table, and some are missing; sequencing was by immunoSEQ multiplex PCR. The sample lists more than 300,000 clones; roughly nine tenths were seen once. The material sequenced was peripheral blood. The receptors were gathered from a man in his late teens or twenties who had recovered from COVID-19.

The rearrangement uses TRBV7-9 and TRBJ2-5, with 8 bases aligning to TRBD1. Germline CDR1 and CDR2: SEHNR and FQNEAQ (reference sequence). The CDR3 loop spans 15 amino acids. Unmatched junction bases numbered 9, after V lost 6 bases and J lost 3 bases. The CDR3: CASRRTGLGKETQYF. The DNA of the CDR3 is TGTGCCAGCAGGAGGACAGGGTTGGGAAAAGAGACCCAGTACTTC. Variable domain in full (rest from reference TRBV7-9 and TRBJ2-5): DTGVSQNPRHKITKRGQNVTFRCDPISEHNRLYWYRQTLGQGPEFLTYFQNEAQLEKSRLLSDRFSAERPKGSFSTLEIQRTEQGDSAMYLCASRRTGLGKETQYFGPGTRLLVL.

This clone appeared a single time. The V and J genes are TRBV11-3 and TRBJ1-4, with TRBD1 identical over 11 bases. The CDR3 sequence is 18 residues long. CDR1 SGHNT and CDR2 YENEEA come from the germline V gene. After removal of 5 bases from V and 5 bases from J, the junction contained 13 bases not matched to a gene. Here the CDR3 reads CASSQFPGQGEPNEKLFF. In nucleotides, the CDR3 is TGTGCCAGCAGCCAATTTCCGGGACAGGGGGAGCCCAATGAAAAACTGTTTTTT.

The chain recombines TRBV5-5 with TRBJ1-4; a weak D match, TRBD1 (6 bases). CDR1 and CDR2 (germline): SGHKS, YYEKEE (reference sequence). CDR3 length: 15 residues. The V and J ends lost 1 base and 8 bases respectively, with 15 bases between them. The CDR3 coding sequence is TGTGCCAGCAGCTTGCCAGGGGCGGTAGAAGAAAAACTGTTTTTT. Amino acid sequence: CASSLPGAVEEKLFF.

The gene calls are TRBV2 and TRBJ1-4; D gene unclear. Germline CDR1 is SNHLY and CDR2 is FYNNEI. CDR3 length: 15 residues. V was trimmed by 5 bases and J by 0 bases, leaving 10 bases between them. The DNA for the CDR3 is TGTGCCAGCAGTTCCATTTTAGCAACTAATGAAAAACTGTTTTTT. Protein product: CASSSILATNEKLFF.

The chain recombines TRBV5-6 with TRBJ2-7, with D unresolved. The CDR3 runs 13 residues. With 1 base removed from V and 0 bases from J, the gap between germline ends came to 5 bases. Germline CDR1 reads SGHDT; CDR2 reads YYEEEE. The CDR3 bases are TGTGCCAGCAGCTTGCAGGTCTCCTACGAGCAGTACTTC. Its protein is CASSLQVSYEQYF.

CDR3 amino acids: CASRGLQPQHF. CDR3 DNA: TGTGCCAGCCGCGGACTTCAGCCCCAGCATTTT. J is TRBJ1-5 and V is TRBV6-6; D is undetermined. The germline V gene has CDR1 MNHNY and CDR2 SVGAGI (reference sequence). The CDR3 loop spans 11 amino acids. Trimming removed 8 bases at V and 6 bases at J, with 8 bases between.

The CDR3 nucleotides are TGTGCCAGCAGTGAGACTAGTACCGAGCAGTACTTC. Protein sequence: CASSETSTEQYF. V is TRBV6-1 and J is TRBJ2-7; D may be TRBD2 (6 bases). V dropped 3 bases and J dropped 6 bases, with 9 bases sitting between them. Germline values: CDR1 MNHNS, CDR2 SASEGT. The CDR3 totals 12 residues.

A word on this clone: Other nucleotide sequences in the sample specify the same CDR3. V usage is TRBV27 and J usage is TRBJ2-7; D might be TRBD2 (7 bases). CDR3 length equals 13 residues. V shed 3 bases and J shed 4 bases, with 10 bases lying between them. Per germline, CDR1 MNHEY and CDR2 SMNVEV (reference sequence). The CDR3 DNA reads as TGTGCCAGCAGTTTGGGGAGGGGGTACGAGCAGTACTTC. It encodes CASSLGRGYEQYF.

This clone occurred once. This chain connects TRBV19 to TRBJ2-1; 7 nucleotides agree with TRBD2. Germline loops: CDR1 LNHDA, CDR2 SQIVND (reference sequence). This CDR3 is built from 15 residues. V was clipped by 4 bases and J by 6 bases; unmatched bases: 9. The CDR3 nucleotides are TGTGCCAGTAGTACCCCAGGACTAGTTTCCAATGAGCAGTTCTTC. It specifies CASSTPGLVSNEQFF.

CDR3 nucleotides: TGTGCCAGCAGCAAAACACAGGGGGGTTACGAGCAGTACTTC. This codes for CASSKTQGGYEQYF. The rearrangement uses TRBV21-1 and TRBJ2-7; TRBD1 is taken as the D call from the table, unchecked against the DNA. TRBV21-1 is flagged as a pseudogene. This CDR3 spans 14 amino acids.

The chain links TRBV7-9 to TRBJ2-7; 8 nucleotides align to TRBD2. The CDR3 is 15 amino acids. Germline CDR1 and CDR2: SEHNR and FQNEAQ (reference sequence). V was clipped by 5 bases and J by 4 bases; unmatched bases: 10. The CDR3 sequence: CASSPPTSGLYEQYF. Written as DNA, the CDR3 is TGTGCCAGCAGCCCCCCAACTAGCGGTCTATACGAGCAGTACTTC.

This chain joins TRBV18 and TRBJ2-3; TRBD1 matches at 7 bases. Germline CDR1 reads KGHSH; CDR2 reads LQKENI. V was clipped by 3 bases and J by 2 bases; unmatched bases: 5. The CDR3 has 15 amino acids. The CDR3 loop reads CASSPQGDNTDTQYF. CDR3 coding DNA: TGTGCCAGCTCACCTCAGGGGGATAACACAGATACGCAGTATTTT.